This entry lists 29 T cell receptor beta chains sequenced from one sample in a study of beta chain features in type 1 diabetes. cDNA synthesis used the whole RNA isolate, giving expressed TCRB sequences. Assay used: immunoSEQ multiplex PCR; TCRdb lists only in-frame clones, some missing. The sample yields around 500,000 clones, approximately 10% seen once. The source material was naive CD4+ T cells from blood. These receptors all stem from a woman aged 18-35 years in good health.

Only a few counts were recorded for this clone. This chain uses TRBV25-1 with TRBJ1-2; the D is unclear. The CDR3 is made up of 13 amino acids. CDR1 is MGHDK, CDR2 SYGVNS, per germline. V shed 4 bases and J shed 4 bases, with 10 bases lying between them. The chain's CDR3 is CASSGGGSYGYTF. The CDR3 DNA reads TGTGCCAGCAGTGGCGGTGGATCCTATGGCTACACCTTC.

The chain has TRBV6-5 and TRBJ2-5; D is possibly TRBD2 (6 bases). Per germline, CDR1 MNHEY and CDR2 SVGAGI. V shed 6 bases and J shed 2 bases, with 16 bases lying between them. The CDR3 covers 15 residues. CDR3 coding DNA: TGTGCCAGCAGCCCACCAGGGCGGGGACAAGAGACCCAGTACTTC. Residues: CASSPPGRGQETQYF.

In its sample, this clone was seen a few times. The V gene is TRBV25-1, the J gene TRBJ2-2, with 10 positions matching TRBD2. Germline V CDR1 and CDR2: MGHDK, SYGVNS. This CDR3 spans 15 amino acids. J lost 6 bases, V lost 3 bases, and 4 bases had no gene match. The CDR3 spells CASSEGGLASGELFF. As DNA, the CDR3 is TGTGCCAGCAGTGAGGGGGGACTAGCGTCCGGGGAGCTGTTTTTT. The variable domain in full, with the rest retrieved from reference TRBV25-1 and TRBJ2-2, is EADIYQTPRYLVIGTGKKITLECSQTMGHDKMYWYQQDPGMELHLIHYSYGVNSTEKGDLSSESTVSRIRTEHFPLTLESARPSHTSQYLCASSEGGLASGELFFGEGSRLTVL.

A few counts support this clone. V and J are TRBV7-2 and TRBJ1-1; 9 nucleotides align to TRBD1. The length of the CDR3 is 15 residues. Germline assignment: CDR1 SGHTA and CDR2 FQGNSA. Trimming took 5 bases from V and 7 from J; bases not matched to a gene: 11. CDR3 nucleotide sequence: TGTGCCAGCAGCCTATGGACAGGGGCGCGGCATGAAGCTTTCTTT. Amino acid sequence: CASSLWTGARHEAFF.

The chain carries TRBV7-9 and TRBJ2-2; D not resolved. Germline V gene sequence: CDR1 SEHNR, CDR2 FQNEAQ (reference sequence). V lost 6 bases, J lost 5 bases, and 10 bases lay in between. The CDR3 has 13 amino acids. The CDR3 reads CASRTLGTGELFF. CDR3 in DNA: TGTGCCAGCAGGACTCTCGGGACCGGGGAGCTGTTTTTT.

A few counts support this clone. The DNA of the CDR3 is TGCGCCAGCAGCCCCGGGACTACTCAAGAGACCCAGTACTTC. This sequence encodes CASSPGTTQETQYF. The V gene is TRBV5-1, the J gene TRBJ2-5; 7 positions match TRBD2. The V gene end was trimmed by 4 bases and the J gene end by 2 bases; junction bases not matched to a gene: 5. The CDR3 has 14 amino acids. CDR1 is SGHRS, CDR2 YFSETQ, per germline.

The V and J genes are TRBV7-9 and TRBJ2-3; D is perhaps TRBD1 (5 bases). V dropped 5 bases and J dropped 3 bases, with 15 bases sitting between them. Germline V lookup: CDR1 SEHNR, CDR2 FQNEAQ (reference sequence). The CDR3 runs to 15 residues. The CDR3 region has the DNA TGTGCCAGCAGCATAAACAGTGGACATACAGATACGCAGTATTTT. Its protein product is CASSINSGHTDTQYF.

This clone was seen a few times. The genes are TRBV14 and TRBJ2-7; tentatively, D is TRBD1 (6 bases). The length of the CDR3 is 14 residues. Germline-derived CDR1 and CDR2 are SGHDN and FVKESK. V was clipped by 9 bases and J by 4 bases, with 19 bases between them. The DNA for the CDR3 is TGTGCCAGTAACACAGGGTTATATTATTACGAGCAGTACGTC. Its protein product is CASNTGLYYYEQYV.

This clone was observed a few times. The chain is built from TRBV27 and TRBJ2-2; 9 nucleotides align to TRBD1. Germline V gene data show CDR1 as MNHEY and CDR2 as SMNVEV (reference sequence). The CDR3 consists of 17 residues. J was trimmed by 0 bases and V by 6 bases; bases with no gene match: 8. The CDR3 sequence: CASRPGQGVANTGELFF. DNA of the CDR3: TGTGCCAGCAGGCCGGGACAGGGAGTCGCGAACACCGGGGAGCTGTTTTTT.

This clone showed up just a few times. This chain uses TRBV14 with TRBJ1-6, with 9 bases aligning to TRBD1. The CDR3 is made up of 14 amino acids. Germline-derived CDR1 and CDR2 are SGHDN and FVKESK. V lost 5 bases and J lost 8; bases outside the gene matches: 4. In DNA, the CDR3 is TGTGCCAGCAGCGTGGGACAGGGTTATTCACCCCTCCACTTT. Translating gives CASSVGQGYSPLHF.

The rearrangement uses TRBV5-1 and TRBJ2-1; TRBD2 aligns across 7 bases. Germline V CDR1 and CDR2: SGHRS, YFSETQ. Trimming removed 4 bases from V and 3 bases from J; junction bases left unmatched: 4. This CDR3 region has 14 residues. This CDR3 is CASSQWTSYNEQFF. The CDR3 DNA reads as TGCGCCAGCAGCCAGTGGACTAGCTACAATGAGCAGTTCTTC.

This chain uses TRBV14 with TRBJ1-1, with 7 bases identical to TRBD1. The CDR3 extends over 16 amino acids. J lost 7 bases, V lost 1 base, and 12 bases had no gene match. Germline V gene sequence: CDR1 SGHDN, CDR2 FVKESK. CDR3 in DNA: TGTGCCAGCAGCCAAGGCTTTTCGTGGAGACAGGGTGAAGCTTTCTTT. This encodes CASSQGFSWRQGEAFF.

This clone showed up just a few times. The CDR3 region has the DNA TGTGCCAGCAGTGAGGTCTGGGAAGGTCAGCCCCAGCATTTT. Its protein product is CASSEVWEGQPQHF. J is TRBJ1-5 and V is TRBV6-1, with D unclear. Trimming pared 3 bases from V and 6 bases from J, leaving 12 bases between. Per the germline V gene, CDR1 is MNHNS and CDR2 is SASEGT. The CDR3 contains 14 residues.

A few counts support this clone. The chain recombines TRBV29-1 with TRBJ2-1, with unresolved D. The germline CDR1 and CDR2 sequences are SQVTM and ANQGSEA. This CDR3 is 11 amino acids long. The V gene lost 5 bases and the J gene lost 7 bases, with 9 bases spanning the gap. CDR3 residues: CSVFRANEQFF. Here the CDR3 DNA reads TGCAGCGTTTTTCGAGCGAATGAGCAGTTCTTC.

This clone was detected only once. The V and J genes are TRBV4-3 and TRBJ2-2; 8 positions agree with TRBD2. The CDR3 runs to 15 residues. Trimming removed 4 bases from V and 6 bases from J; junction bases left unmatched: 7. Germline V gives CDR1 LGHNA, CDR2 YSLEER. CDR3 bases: TGCGCCAGCAGCCCGGGACTAGAACCTCCCGGGGAGCTGTTTTTT. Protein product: CASSPGLEPPGELFF.

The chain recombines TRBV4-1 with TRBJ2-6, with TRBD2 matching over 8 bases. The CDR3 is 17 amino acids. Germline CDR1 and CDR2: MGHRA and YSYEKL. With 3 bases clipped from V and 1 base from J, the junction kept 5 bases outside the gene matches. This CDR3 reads CASSHGRVGSGANVLTF. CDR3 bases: TGCGCCAGCAGCCACGGGAGGGTAGGGTCTGGGGCCAACGTCCTGACTTTC.

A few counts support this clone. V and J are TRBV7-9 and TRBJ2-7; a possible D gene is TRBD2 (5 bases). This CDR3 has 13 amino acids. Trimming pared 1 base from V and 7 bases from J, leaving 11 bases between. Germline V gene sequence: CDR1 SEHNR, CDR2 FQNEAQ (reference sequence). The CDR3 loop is CASSLGRTGEQYF. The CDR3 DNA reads TGTGCCAGCAGCTTAGGCCGGACTGGGGAGCAGTACTTC.

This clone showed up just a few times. The CDR3 region is CASTFKGQVPNNEQFF. CDR3 nucleotides: TGTGCCAGCACCTTTAAGGGACAGGTCCCTAACAATGAGCAGTTCTTC. The chain couples TRBV7-9 to TRBJ2-1; 8 bases are a match to TRBD1. There are 16 residues in the CDR3. Germline assignment: CDR1 SEHNR and CDR2 FQNEAQ (reference sequence). The junction had 13 bases not matched to a gene; V was cut back by 7 bases and J by 5 bases.

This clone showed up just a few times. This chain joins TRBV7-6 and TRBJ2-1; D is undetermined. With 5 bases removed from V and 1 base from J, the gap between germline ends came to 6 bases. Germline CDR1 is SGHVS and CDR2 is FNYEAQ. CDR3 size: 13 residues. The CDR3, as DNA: TGTGCCAGCAGCGACGGGTCCTACAATGAGCAGTTCTTC. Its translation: CASSDGSYNEQFF.

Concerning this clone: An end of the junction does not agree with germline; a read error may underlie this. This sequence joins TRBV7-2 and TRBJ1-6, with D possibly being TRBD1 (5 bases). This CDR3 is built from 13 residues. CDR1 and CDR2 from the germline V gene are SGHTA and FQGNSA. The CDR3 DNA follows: TGTGCCAGCAGCTTACCGGGGACGACCCAGCCCAACTTT. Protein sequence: CASSLPGTTQPNF.

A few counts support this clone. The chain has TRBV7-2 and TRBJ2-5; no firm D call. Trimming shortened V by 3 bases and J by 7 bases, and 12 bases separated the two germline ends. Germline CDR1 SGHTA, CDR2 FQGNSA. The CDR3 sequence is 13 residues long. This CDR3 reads CASSFTESGTQYF. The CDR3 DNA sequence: TGTGCCAGCAGCTTTACGGAATCGGGGACCCAGTACTTC.

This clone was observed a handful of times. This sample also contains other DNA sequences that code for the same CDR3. CDR3: CASSLDRVQETQYF. The CDR3 region has the DNA TGTGCCAGCAGCTTGGACCGGGTCCAAGAGACCCAGTACTTC. The J gene is TRBJ2-5, the V gene TRBV5-4, with no clear D. The V and J ends lost 0 bases and 1 base respectively, with 7 bases between them. CDR1 is SGHNT, CDR2 YYREEE, per germline (reference sequence). The CDR3 runs to 14 residues.

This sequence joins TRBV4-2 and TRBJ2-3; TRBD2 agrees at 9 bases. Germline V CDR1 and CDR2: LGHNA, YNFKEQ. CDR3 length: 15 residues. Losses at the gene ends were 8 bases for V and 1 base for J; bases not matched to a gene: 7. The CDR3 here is CASGDLAGGTDTQYF. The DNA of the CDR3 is TGTGCCAGCGGCGATTTAGCGGGGGGCACAGATACGCAGTATTTT.

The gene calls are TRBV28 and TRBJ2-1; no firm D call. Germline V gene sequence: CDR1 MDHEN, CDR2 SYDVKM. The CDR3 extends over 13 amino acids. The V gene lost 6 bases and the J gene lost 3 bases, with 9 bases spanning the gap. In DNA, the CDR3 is TGTGCCAGCAGGAAATCCCTCTACAATGAGCAGTTCTTC. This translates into CASRKSLYNEQFF.

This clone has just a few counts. The CDR3 reads CASSLTREGYGYTF. The CDR3 DNA reads TGTGCCAGCAGCTTAACCAGGGAGGGGTATGGCTACACCTTC. The V call is TRBV7-3, the J call TRBJ1-2; weak D call: TRBD1 (5 bases). V lost 0 bases to trimming and J lost 5 bases, with 10 bases between them. The CDR3 runs to 14 residues. Germline V gives CDR1 SGHTA, CDR2 FQGTGA.

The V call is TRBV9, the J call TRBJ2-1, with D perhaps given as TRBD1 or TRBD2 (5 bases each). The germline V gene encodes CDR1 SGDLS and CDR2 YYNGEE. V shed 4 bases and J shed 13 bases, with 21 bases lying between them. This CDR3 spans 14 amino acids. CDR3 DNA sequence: TGTGCCAGCAGCACTCACTTCAGGGACCCTATACAGTTCTTC. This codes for CASSTHFRDPIQFF.

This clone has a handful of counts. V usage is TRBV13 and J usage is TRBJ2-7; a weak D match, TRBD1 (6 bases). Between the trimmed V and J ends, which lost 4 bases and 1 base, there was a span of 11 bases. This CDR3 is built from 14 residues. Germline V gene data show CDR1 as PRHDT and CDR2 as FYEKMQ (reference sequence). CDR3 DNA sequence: TGTGCCAGCAGCTCCGATAGGGGGTCCTACGAGCAGTACTTC. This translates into CASSSDRGSYEQYF.

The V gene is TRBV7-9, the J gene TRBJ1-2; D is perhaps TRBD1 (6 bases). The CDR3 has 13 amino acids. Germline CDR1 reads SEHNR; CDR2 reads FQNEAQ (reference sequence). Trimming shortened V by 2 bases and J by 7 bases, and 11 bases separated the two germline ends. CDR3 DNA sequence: TGTGCCAGCAGCTTAACCCGGGGGGCTGGCTACACCTTC. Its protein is CASSLTRGAGYTF.

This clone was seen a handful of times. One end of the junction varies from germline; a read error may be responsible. This CDR3 is CASRIGWSTDTQYF. CDR3 sequence (DNA): TGTGCCAGTAGGATAGGATGGAGCACAGATACGCAGTATTTT. This chain joins TRBV19 and TRBJ2-3; D ambiguous. Looked up from germline, CDR1 is LNHDA and CDR2 is SQIVND (reference sequence). The CDR3 spans 14 residues.